The text below deals with one T cell receptor beta chain. The record originates from a study of blood T cell repertoires in COVID-19. For the study at large: COVID-19 samples collected from the United States, Italy and Spain covered acute and convalescent phases. Sample material is recorded as cDNA or gDNA derived from T cells, B-cell-depleted T cells, or PBMCs.

Patients at the Seattle site were enrolled during active infection and followed longitudinally. The CDR3 consists of 14 residues. J gave up 10 bases and V 0 bases, and 6 bases lay outside the gene matches. Germline values: CDR1 MGHRA, CDR2 YSYEKL. Original analysis: For nucleated cells, counts were estimated from reference gene primer amplification. Data came from immunoSEQ multiplex PCR; TCRdb stores just in-frame clones and leaves some out. V and J calls and clone size are copied from that table; D and trimming were computed from the DNA. Counted here are around 260,000 clones, more than 85% occurring once; the ten biggest clones make up approximately 2.6%.

The sequence came from a person under 35 with COVID-19, enrolled during active disease. The sample was peripheral blood. J is TRBJ2-1 and V is TRBV4-1, with 7 bases fitting TRBD2. The CDR3 here is CASSQEHSGYEQFF. CDR3 in DNA: TGCGCCAGCAGCCAAGAGCATAGCGGGTACGAGCAGTTCTTC.